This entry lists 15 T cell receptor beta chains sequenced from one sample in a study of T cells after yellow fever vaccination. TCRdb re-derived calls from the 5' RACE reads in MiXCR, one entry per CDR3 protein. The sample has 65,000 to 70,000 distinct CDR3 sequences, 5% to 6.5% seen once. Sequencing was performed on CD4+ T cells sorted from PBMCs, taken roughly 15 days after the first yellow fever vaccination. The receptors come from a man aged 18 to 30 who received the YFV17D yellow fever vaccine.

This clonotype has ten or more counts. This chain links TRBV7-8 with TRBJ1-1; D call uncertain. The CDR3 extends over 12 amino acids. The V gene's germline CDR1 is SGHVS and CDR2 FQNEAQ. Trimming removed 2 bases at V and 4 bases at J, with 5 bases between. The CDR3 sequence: CASSLRVTEAFF. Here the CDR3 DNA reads TGTGCCAGCAGCTTACGGGTCACTGAAGCTTTCTTT.

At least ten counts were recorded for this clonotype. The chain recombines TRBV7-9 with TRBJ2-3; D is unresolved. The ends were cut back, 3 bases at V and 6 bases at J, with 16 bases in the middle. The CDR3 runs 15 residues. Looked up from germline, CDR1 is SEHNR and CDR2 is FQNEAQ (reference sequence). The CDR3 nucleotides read TGTGCCAGCAGCTTCGGGCCGACACCCTTGGATACGCAGTATTTT. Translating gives CASSFGPTPLDTQYF.

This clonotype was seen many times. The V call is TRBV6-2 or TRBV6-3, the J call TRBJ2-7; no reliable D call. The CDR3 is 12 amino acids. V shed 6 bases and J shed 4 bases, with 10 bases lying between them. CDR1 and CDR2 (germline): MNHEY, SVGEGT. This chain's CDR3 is CASSSTPYEQYV. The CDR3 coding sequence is TGTGCCAGCAGCTCAACACCTTACGAGCAGTACGTC.

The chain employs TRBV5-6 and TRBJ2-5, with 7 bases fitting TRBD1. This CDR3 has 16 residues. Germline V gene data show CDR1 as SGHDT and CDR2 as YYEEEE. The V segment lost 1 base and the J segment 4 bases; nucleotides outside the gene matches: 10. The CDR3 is CASSLSGTVPSETQYF. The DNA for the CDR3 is TGTGCCAGCAGCTTGTCCGGGACAGTTCCCTCAGAGACCCAGTACTTC. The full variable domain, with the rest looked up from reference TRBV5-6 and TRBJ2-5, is DAGVTQSPTHLIKTRGQQVTLRCSPKSGHDTVSWYQQALGQGPQFIFQYYEEEERQRGNFPDRFSGHQFPNYSSELNVNALLLGDSALYLCASSLSGTVPSETQYFGPGTRLLVL.

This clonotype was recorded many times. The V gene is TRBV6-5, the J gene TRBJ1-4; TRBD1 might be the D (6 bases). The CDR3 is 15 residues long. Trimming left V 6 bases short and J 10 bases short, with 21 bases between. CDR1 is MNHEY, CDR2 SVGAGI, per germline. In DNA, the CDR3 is TGTGCCAGCAGCTGGGACACAGGTGGTCGGGCAAAACTGTTTTTT. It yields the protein CASSWDTGGRAKLFF.

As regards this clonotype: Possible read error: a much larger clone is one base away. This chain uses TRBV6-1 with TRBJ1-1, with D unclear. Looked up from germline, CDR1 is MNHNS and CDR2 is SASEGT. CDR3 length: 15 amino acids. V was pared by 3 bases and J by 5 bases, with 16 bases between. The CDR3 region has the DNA TGTGCCAGCAGTGATTATACGGGTATGGGGACTGAAGCTTTCTTT. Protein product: CASSDYTGMGTEAFF.

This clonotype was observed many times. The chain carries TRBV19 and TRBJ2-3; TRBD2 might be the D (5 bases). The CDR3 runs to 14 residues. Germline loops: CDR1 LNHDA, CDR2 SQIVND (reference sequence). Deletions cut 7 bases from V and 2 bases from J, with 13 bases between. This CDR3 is CASTSGGYTDTQYF. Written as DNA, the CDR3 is TGTGCCAGTACCTCTGGCGGGTACACAGATACGCAGTATTTT.

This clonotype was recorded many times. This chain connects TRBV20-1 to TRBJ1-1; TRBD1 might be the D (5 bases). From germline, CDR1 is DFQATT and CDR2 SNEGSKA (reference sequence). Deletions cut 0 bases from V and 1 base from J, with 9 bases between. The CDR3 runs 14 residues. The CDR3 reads CSARDRGRNTEAFF. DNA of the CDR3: TGCAGTGCTAGAGATCGGGGACGGAACACTGAAGCTTTCTTT.

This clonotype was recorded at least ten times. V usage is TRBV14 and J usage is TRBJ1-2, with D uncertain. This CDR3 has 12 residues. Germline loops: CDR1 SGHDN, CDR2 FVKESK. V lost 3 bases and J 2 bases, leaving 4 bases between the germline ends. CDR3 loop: CASSQMNYGYTF. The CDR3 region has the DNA TGTGCCAGCAGCCAGATGAACTATGGCTACACCTTC.

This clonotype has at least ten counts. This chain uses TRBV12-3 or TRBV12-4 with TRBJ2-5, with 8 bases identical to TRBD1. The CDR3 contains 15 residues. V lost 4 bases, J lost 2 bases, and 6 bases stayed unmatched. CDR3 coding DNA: TGTGCCAGCAGTTATATGACAGGGGAACAAGAGACCCAGTACTTC. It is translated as CASSYMTGEQETQYF.

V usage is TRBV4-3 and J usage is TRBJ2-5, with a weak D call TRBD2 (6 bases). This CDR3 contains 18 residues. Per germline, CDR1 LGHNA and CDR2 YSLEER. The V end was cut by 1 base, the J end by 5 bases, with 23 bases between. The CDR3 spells CASSQGHGARAGGETQYF. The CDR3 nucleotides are TGCGCCAGCAGCCAAGGGCATGGGGCGCGGGCAGGAGGGGAGACCCAGTACTTC.

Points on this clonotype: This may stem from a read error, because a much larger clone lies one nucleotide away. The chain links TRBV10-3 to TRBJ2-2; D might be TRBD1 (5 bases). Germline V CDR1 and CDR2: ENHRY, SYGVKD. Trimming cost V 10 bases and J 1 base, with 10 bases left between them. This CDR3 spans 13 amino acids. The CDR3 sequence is CATRTKNTGELFF. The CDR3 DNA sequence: TGTGCCACCCGGACAAAGAACACCGGGGAGCTGTTTTTT.

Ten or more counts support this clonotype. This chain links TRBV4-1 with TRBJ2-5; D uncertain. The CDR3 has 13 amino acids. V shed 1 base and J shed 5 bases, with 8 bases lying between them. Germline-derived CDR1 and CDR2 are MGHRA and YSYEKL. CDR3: CASSQGILETQYF. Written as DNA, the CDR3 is TGCGCCAGCAGCCAAGGGATTTTGGAGACCCAGTACTTC.

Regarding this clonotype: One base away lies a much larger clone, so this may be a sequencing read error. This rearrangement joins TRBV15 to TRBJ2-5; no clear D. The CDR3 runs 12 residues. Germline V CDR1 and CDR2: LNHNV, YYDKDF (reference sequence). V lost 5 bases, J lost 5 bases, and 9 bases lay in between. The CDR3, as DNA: TGTGCCACCAGCGGCCAATGGGAGACCCAGTACTTC. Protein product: CATSGQWETQYF.

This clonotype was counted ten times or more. This CDR3 is CASSLDRAHNSPLHF. The CDR3 DNA sequence: TGCGCCAGCAGCTTGGACCGGGCCCATAATTCACCCCTCCACTTT. The chain couples TRBV5-1 to TRBJ1-6; the D is unclear. The CDR3 has 15 amino acids. The V gene's germline CDR1 is SGHRS and CDR2 YFSETQ. Trimming left V 0 bases short and J 5 bases short, with 9 bases between.